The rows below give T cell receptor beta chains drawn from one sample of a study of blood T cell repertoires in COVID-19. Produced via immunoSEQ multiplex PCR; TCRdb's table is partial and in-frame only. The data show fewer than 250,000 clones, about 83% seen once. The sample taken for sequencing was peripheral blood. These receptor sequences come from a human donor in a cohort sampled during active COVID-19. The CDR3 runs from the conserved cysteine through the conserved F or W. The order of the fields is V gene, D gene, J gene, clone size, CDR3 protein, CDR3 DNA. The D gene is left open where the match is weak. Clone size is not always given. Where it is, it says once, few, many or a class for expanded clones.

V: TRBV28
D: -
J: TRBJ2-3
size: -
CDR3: CASSTETSTDTQYF
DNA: TGTGCCAGCAGTACGGAGACTAGCACAGATACGCAGTATTTT

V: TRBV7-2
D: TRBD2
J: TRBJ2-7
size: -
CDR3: CASSPQREVPYEQYF
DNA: TGTGCCAGCAGCCCGCAGCGGGAGGTTCCCTACGAGCAGTACTTC

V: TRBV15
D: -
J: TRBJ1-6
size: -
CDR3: CATTNSGRSPLHF
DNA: TGTGCCACCACCAATAGTGGGCGATCACCCCTCCACTTT

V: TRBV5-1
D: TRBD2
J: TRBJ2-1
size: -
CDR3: CASSLDIEGLGNEQFF
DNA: TGCGCCAGCAGCTTGGATATAGAGGGACTAGGAAATGAGCAGTTCTTC

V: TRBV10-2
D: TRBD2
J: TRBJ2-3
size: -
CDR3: CASSESRVAGALTDTQYF
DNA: TGCGCCAGCAGTGAGTCGCGTGTAGCGGGGGCCCTCACAGATACGCAGTATTTT

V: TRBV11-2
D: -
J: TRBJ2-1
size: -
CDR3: CASRTSSYNEQFF
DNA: TGTGCCAGCAGGACTAGTTCCTACAATGAGCAGTTCTTC

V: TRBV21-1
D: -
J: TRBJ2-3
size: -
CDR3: CASKEGALKCTDTQYF
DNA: TGTGCCAGCAAGGAGGGAGCCCTAAAATGCACAGATACGCAGTATTTT

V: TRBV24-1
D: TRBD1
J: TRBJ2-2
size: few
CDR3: CATQDRAAGELFF
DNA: TGTGCCACACAGGACAGGGCGGCCGGGGAGCTGTTTTTT

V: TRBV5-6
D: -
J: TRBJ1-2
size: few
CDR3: CASSLAETVSYGYTF
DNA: TGTGCCAGCAGCTTGGCGGAGACAGTTAGCTATGGCTACACCTTC

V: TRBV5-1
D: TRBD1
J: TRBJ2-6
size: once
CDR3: CASSLGQGRDVLTF
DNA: TGCGCCAGCAGCTTGGGACAGGGACGCGACGTCCTGACTTTC

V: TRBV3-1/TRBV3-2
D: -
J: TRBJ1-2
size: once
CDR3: CASSQVAGRSNYGYTF
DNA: TGTGCCAGCAGCCAAGTCGCAGGTCGCTCTAACTATGGCTACACCTTC

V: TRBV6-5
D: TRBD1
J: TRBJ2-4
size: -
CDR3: CAITSAGGEENIQYF
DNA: TGTGCCATCACAAGCGCAGGGGGCGAGGAAAACATTCAGTACTTC

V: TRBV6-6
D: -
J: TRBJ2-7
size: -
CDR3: CASVPGESYEQYF
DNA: TGTGCCAGCGTACCGGGGGAGTCCTACGAGCAGTACTTC

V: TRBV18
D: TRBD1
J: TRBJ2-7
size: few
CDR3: CASSPRDSSYEQYF
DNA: TGTGCCAGCTCACCAAGGGACAGCTCCTACGAGCAGTACTTC

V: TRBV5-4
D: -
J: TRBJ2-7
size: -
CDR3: CASSPRTANYEQYF
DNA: TGTGCCAGCAGCCCCCGGACAGCAAACTACGAGCAGTACTTC

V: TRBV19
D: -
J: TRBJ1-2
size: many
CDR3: CASSMGGDYGYTF
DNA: TGTGCCAGTAGTATGGGGGGGGACTATGGCTACACCTTC

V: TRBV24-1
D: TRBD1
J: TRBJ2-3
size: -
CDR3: CATSDLGQGVSDTQYF
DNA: TGTGCCACCAGTGATTTGGGACAGGGTGTATCAGATACGCAGTATTTT

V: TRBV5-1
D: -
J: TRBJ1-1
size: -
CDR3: CASSSETRTVTEAFF
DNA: TGCGCCAGCAGCTCGGAAACTCGGACAGTCACCGAAGCTTTCTTT

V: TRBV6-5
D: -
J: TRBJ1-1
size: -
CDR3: CASSRGGQNTEAFF
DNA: TGTGCCAGCAGCCGCGGCGGGCAGAACACTGAAGCTTTCTTT

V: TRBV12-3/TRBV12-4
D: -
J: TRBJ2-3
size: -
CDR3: CASRQSADTQYF
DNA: TGTGCCAGCAGGCAATCGGCAGATACGCAGTATTTT

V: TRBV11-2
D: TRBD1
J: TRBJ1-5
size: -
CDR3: CASSTGTVPNQPQHF
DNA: TGTGCCAGCAGCACAGGGACAGTCCCCAATCAGCCCCAGCATTTT

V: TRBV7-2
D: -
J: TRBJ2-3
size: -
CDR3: CASSWGLGAGTEDTQYF
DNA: TGTGCCAGCAGCTGGGGACTCGGAGCGGGTACGGAGGATACGCAGTATTTT

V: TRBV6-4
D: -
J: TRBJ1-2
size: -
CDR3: CASSASGNYGYTF
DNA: TGTGCCAGCAGTGCATCGGGAAACTATGGCTACACCTTC

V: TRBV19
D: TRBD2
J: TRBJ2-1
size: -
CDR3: CASTASGGYEQFF
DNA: TGTGCCAGTACGGCTAGCGGGGGGTATGAGCAGTTCTTC

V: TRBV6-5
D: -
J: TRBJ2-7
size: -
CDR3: CASTRRDSYEQYF
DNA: TGTGCCAGCACACGGAGGGATTCCTACGAGCAGTACTTC

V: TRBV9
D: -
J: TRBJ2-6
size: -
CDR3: CASSEILSRGDGANVLTF
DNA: TGTGCCAGCAGCGAAATTTTGTCCAGGGGGGATGGGGCCAACGTCCTGACTTTC

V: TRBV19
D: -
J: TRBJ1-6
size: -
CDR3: CASSTQGAPLHF
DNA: TGTGCCAGTAGTACACAGGGTGCACCCCTCCACTTT

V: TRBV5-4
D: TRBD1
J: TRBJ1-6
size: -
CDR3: CASTIRDRVNSPLHF
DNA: TGTGCCAGCACGATCCGGGACAGGGTTAATTCACCCCTCCACTTT

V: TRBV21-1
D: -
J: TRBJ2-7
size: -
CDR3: CASSKGNRQGPGEQYF
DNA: TGTGCCAGCAGCAAAGGAAATAGGCAGGGGCCAGGGGAGCAGTACTTC

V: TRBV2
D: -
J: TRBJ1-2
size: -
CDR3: CASSGPDRVYGYTF
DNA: TGTGCCAGCAGTGGACCCGACAGAGTTTATGGCTACACCTTC

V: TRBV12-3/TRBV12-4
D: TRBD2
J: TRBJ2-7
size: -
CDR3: CASSSLGGEEQYF
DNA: TGTGCCAGCAGCTCCCTGGGGGGGGAAGAGCAGTACTTC

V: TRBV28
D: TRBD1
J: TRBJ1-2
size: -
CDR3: CASTPAGQGRYGYTF
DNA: TGTGCCAGCACCCCCGCCGGACAGGGGCGATATGGCTACACCTTC

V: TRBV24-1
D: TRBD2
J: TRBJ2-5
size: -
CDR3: CATSDPSLAGVETQYF
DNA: TGTGCCACCAGTGATCCGTCCTTGGCGGGAGTTGAGACCCAGTACTTC

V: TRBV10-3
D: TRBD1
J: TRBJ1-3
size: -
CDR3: CAIRGQGEGNTIYF
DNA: TGTGCCATCAGGGGACAGGGGGAAGGAAACACCATATATTTT

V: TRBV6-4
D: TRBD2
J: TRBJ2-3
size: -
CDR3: CASSRTSGRAADTQYF
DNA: TGTGCCAGCTCTCGGACTAGCGGGAGGGCCGCAGATACGCAGTATTTT

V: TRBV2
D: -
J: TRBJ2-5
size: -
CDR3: CASSEVRGRQSETQYF
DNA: TGTGCCAGCAGTGAAGTCCGGGGGAGGCAGAGCGAGACCCAGTACTTC

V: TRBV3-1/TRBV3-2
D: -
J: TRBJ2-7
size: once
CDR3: CASSQSGFTSYEQYF
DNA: TGTGCCAGCAGCCAATCGGGATTTACGTCCTACGAGCAGTACTTC

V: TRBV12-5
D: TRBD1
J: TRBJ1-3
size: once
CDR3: CASGSTGTGNTIYF
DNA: TGTGCTAGTGGGTCGACAGGGACTGGAAACACCATATATTTT

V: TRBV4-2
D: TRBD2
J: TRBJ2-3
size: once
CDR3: CASSPKLTRGGATDTQYF
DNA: TGTGCCAGCAGCCCGAAACTAACCCGCGGGGGGGCCACAGATACGCAGTATTTT

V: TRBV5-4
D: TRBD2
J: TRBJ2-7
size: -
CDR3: CASSLSSGGGYEQYF
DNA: TGTGCCAGCAGCTTATCCTCGGGGGGAGGATACGAGCAGTACTTC

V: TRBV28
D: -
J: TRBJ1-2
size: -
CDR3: CASSFPIGDSNYGYTF
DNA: TGTGCCAGCAGTTTTCCCATAGGCGACTCCAACTATGGCTACACCTTC

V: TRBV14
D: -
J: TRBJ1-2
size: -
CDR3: CASSQETGLYGYTF
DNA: TGTGCCAGCAGCCAAGAAACGGGACTCTATGGCTACACCTTC

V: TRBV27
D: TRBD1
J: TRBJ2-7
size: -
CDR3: CASSSSTGQGIEQYF
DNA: TGTGCCAGCAGTTCCTCTACGGGACAGGGAATAGAGCAGTACTTC

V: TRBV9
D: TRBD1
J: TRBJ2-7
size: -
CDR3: CASSVDRGSYEQYF
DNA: TGTGCCAGCAGCGTAGACAGGGGTAGCTACGAGCAGTACTTC

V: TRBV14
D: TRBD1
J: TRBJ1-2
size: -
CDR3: CASSQRQGGGYTF
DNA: TGTGCCAGCAGCCAAAGACAGGGGGGAGGCTACACCTTC